This TCR beta chain was recovered during a study of T cell responses to AZD1222 COVID-19 vaccine. Findings of the study overall: Donors skewed white British and female; clonal diversity was possibly underestimated.

A remark on this clone: Its antigen is unknown.

TCRdb's copy holds only in-frame clones and misses some; the assay was immunoSEQ multiplex PCR. The sample has fewer than 180,000 clones, 94% seen once. V dropped 6 bases and J dropped 5; count of bases not matched to a gene: 14. This CDR3 spans 17 amino acids. Looked up from germline, CDR1 is MGHRA and CDR2 is YSYEKL. The receptor's source is an adult in good health. The sequenced sample was peripheral blood, obtained on day 0 of AZD1222 vaccination. The chain joins TRBV4-1 to TRBJ2-1; 9 bases map to TRBD2. The CDR3 bases are TGCGCCAGCAGGACCTGGCAGGGGCTAGCGGGACACAATGAGCAGTTCTTC. It codes for CASRTWQGLAGHNEQFF.